What follows are 9 T cell receptor beta chains derived from one specimen sequenced in a study of identifying expanded T cells in peripheral blood. Generated by immunoSEQ multiplex PCR, the TCRdb table keeps only in-frame clones and is missing some. The sample lists about 90,000 clones, approximately 86% occurring once. Material for sequencing was blood. The receptors here all came from a person aged 18 to 75 in good health.

The chain is built from TRBV12-5 and TRBJ2-7; D gene ambiguous. V was cut by 0 bases and J by 6 bases, with 12 bases left in between. Germline V lookup: CDR1 LGHNT, CDR2 FRNRAP. CDR3 size: 14 residues. CDR3 region: CASGLVMGGPEQYF. The CDR3 region has the DNA TGTGCTAGTGGTTTGGTAATGGGCGGCCCCGAGCAGTACTTC.

This chain connects TRBV19 to TRBJ2-7; D gene unclear. This CDR3 is 14 amino acids long. Germline values: CDR1 LNHDA, CDR2 SQIVND (reference sequence). Trimming pared 3 bases from V and 3 bases from J, leaving 12 bases between. The CDR3 coding sequence is TGTGCCAGTAGTATGCACAGCCACATCTACGAGCAGTACTTC. This sequence encodes CASSMHSHIYEQYF.

The chain uses TRBV4-3 and TRBJ1-1; the match to TRBD1 covers 10 bases. V shed 1 base, J shed 7 bases, and the junction held 3 bases outside the gene matches. From germline, CDR1 is LGHNA and CDR2 YSLEER. The CDR3 has 14 amino acids. The CDR3 DNA reads TGCGCCAGCAGCCAAGTGGGACAGGGGCTTGAAGCTTTCTTT. This sequence encodes CASSQVGQGLEAFF.

This rearrangement joins TRBV5-1 to TRBJ2-3; 14 nucleotides line up with TRBD2. V was clipped by 4 bases and J by 6 bases; unmatched bases: 16. This CDR3 contains 19 residues. Per germline, CDR1 SGHRS and CDR2 YFSETQ. CDR3 bases: TGCGCCAGCAGCCGGACTAGCGGGGGGAATGCCCGCAACTGGGATACGCAGTATTTT. Translated: CASSRTSGGNARNWDTQYF.

J is TRBJ1-2 and V is TRBV27; possible D gene TRBD1, 5 bases. Per the germline V gene, CDR1 is MNHEY and CDR2 is SMNVEV (reference sequence). The CDR3 totals 15 residues. V lost 5 bases to trimming and J lost 8 bases, with 21 bases between them. The CDR3 region is CASSKNPGPRIGYTF. CDR3 in DNA: TGTGCCAGCAGTAAAAACCCGGGACCGAGGATAGGCTACACCTTC.

The gene calls are TRBV4-3 and TRBJ1-6; 7 bases align to TRBD1. The length of the CDR3 is 15 residues. Germline values: CDR1 LGHNA, CDR2 YSLEER. Germline trimming cut 0 bases from V and 10 bases from J; bases unmatched to any gene: 6. The CDR3 sequence is CASSQDEGARSPLHF. CDR3 DNA sequence: TGCGCCAGCAGCCAAGACGAGGGGGCTCGATCACCCCTCCACTTT.

The chain couples TRBV4-3 to TRBJ1-3; the D gene is possibly TRBD1 (6 bases). The CDR3 totals 16 residues. Germline CDR1 reads LGHNA; CDR2 reads YSLEER. The germline V and J ends were trimmed by 4 bases and 0 bases, with 13 bases remaining between them. This CDR3 is CASSRGKGGSGNTIYF. CDR3 nucleotide sequence: TGCGCCAGCAGCCGGGGGAAGGGGGGCTCTGGAAACACCATATATTTT.

This chain connects TRBV14 to TRBJ2-7; the D is unclear. The CDR3 is 16 amino acids. Germline loops: CDR1 SGHDN, CDR2 FVKESK. V was cut by 1 base and J by 4 bases, with 17 bases left in between. The CDR3 region has the DNA TGTGCCAGCAGCCAAGTACAGAATCGGCCGCCTTACGAGCAGTACTTC. Translated, it gives CASSQVQNRPPYEQYF.

DNA of the CDR3: TGTGCCAGCAGCCCGGACAGGGTCGACACTGAAGCTTTCTTT. Its protein is CASSPDRVDTEAFF. This chain joins TRBV7-2 and TRBJ1-1; TRBD1 matches 8 bases. V dropped 5 bases and J dropped 3; count of bases not matched to a gene: 5. The CDR3 extends over 14 amino acids. Germline values: CDR1 SGHTA, CDR2 FQGNSA.